The 5 T cell receptor beta chains below were found in one sample sequenced in a study of OX40 agonist ivuxolimab in advanced cancers. Sequencing used immunoSEQ multiplex PCR; TCRdb keeps in-frame clones, though not all of them. Here the sample spans roughly 66,000 clones, around four fifths being singletons. The sequences come from CD4+ or CD8+ T cells sorted from blood, collected in a trial of the OX40 agonist ivuxolimab. These receptor sequences come from an adult with an advanced solid tumor such as melanoma, head and neck, liver or kidney cancer.

V and J are TRBV9 and TRBJ2-6; D possibly corresponds to TRBD1 (6 bases). The germline gives CDR1 SGDLS, CDR2 YYNGEE. V was trimmed by 0 bases and J by 0 bases, leaving 16 bases between them. The CDR3 consists of 19 residues. CDR3 loop: CASSVGMQGPGSGANVLTF. In DNA form, the CDR3 reads TGTGCCAGCAGCGTAGGTATGCAGGGGCCAGGCTCTGGGGCCAACGTCCTGACTTTC.

The chain uses TRBV7-7 and TRBJ2-7, with 10 bases that match TRBD2. The junction had 10 bases not matched to a gene; V was cut back by 6 bases and J by 5 bases. Per germline, CDR1 SSHAT and CDR2 FNYEAQ (reference sequence). The CDR3 runs 15 residues. The DNA of the CDR3 is TGTGCCAGCAGTCCCGGACTAGCGGCCAGAGACGAGCAGTACTTC. Amino acid sequence: CASSPGLAARDEQYF.

The rearrangement uses TRBV5-1 and TRBJ2-1; 11 bases are a match to TRBD2. Germline V gene sequence: CDR1 SGHRS, CDR2 YFSETQ. This CDR3 is built from 17 residues. Trimming at V came to 4 bases and at J to 1 base, leaving 7 bases not matched to a gene. The CDR3 region has the DNA TGCGCCAGCAGCCCGGGACTAGCGGCCCTATCCTACAATGAGCAGTTCTTC. It translates to CASSPGLAALSYNEQFF. Full variable domain (rest looked up from reference TRBV5-1 and TRBJ2-1): KAGVTQTPRYLIKTRGQQVTLSCSPISGHRSVSWYQQTPGQGLQFLFEYFSETQRNKGNFPGRFSGRQFSNSRSEMNVSTLELGDSALYLCASSPGLAALSYNEQFFGPGTRLTVL.

As DNA, the CDR3 is TGTGCCAGTACCCGGGCAGGGGGGCAGTATGAGCAGTTCTTC. This codes for CASTRAGGQYEQFF. The rearrangement uses TRBV19 and TRBJ2-1; D possibly corresponds to TRBD1 (7 bases). Trimming removed 7 bases at V and 8 bases at J, with 18 bases between. This CDR3 is built from 14 residues. Germline V gene sequence: CDR1 LNHDA, CDR2 SQIVND (reference sequence).

This clone was seen only a few times. This chain uses TRBV2 with TRBJ1-1, with unresolved D. The CDR3 is 15 amino acids. Germline V gives CDR1 SNHLY, CDR2 FYNNEI. V was clipped by 9 bases and J by 1 base, with 18 bases between them. CDR3 nucleotide sequence: TGTGCCAGGGGAGACCGCCCCGGAAGGAACACTGAAGCTTTCTTT. Amino acids: CARGDRPGRNTEAFF.